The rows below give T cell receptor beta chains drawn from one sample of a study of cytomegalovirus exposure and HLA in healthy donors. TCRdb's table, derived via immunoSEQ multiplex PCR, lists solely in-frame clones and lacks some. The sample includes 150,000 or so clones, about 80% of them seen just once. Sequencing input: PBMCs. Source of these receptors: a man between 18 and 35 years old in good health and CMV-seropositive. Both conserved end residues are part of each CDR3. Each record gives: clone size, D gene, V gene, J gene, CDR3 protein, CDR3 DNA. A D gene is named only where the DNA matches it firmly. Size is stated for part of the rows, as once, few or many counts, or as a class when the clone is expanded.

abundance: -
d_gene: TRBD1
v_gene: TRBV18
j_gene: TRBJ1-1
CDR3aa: CASSPGTALNTEAFF
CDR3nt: TGTGCCAGCTCACCCGGGACAGCCTTGAACACTGAAGCTTTCTTT

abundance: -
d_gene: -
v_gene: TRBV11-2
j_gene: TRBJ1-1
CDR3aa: CASSPGTEAFF
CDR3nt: TGTGCCAGCAGCCCAGGGACTGAAGCTTTCTTT

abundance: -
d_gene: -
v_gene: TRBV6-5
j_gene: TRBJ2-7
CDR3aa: CASSPGKALGEQYF
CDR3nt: TGTGCCAGCAGTCCGGGTAAAGCCCTTGGGGAGCAGTACTTC

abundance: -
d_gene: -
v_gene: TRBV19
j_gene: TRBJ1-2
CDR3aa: CASSIGRNYGYTF
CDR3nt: TGTGCCAGTAGTATAGGCAGAAACTATGGCTACACCTTC

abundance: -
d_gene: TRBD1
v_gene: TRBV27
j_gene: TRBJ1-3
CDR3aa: CASKRGLGNTIYF
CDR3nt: TGTGCCAGCAAAAGGGGGCTGGGAAACACCATATATTTT

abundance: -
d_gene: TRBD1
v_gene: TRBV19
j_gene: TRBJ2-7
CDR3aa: CASSNEQGAQPSYEQYF
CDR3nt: TGTGCCAGTAGCAACGAACAGGGGGCGCAGCCCTCCTACGAGCAGTACTTC

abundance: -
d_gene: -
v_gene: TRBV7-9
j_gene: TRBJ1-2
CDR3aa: CASSLRGTPDSYTF
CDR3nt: TGTGCCAGCAGCTTGAGGGGGACGCCAGACAGCTACACCTTC

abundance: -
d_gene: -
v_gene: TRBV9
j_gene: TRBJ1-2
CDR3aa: CASAGDYGYTF
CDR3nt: TGTGCCAGCGCCGGTGACTATGGCTACACCTTC

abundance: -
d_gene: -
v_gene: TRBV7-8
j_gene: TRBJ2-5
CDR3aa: CASSLAMSGKETQYF
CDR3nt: TGTGCCAGCAGCTTAGCGATGTCAGGGAAAGAGACCCAGTACTTC

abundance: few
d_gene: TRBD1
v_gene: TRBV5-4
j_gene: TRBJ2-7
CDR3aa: CASSQNTGTGSYEQYF
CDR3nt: TGTGCCAGCAGCCAGAACACCGGGACAGGGAGTTACGAGCAGTACTTC

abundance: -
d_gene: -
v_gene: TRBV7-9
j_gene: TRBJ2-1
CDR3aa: CASTNPGGNEQFF
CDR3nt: TGTGCCAGCACCAACCCCGGAGGCAATGAGCAGTTCTTC

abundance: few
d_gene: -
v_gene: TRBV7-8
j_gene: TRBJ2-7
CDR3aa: CASSDHGAPMNEQYF
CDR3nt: TGTGCCAGCAGCGACCATGGGGCCCCGATGAACGAGCAGTACTTC

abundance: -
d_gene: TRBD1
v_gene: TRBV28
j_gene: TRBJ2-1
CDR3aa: CASTNTGGGEQFF
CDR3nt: TGTGCCAGCACCAACACAGGGGGCGGTGAGCAGTTCTTC

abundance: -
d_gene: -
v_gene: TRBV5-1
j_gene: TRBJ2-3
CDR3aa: CASSLWPADRGDTQYF
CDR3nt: TGCGCCAGCAGCTTGTGGCCAGCTGATCGGGGAGATACGCAGTATTTT

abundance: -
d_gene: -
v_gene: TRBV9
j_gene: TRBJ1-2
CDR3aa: CASSVDSRGGYTF
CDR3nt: TGTGCCAGCAGCGTAGATTCCCGAGGCGGCTACACCTTC

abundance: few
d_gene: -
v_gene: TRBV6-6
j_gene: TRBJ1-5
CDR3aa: CASSYSSAGANQPQHF
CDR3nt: TGTGCCAGCAGTTACTCTTCGGCAGGGGCCAATCAGCCCCAGCATTTT

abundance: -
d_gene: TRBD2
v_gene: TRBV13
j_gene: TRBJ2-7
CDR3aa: CASSPGTSGSYEQYF
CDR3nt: TGTGCCAGCAGTCCCGGGACTAGCGGTTCCTACGAGCAGTACTTC

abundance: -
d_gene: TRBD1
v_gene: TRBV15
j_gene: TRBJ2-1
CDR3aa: CATSSPTGVQGAMVNEQFF
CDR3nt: TGTGCCACCAGCAGCCCAACTGGAGTACAGGGGGCTATGGTCAATGAGCAGTTCTTC

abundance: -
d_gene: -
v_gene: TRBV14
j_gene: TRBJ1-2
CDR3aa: CASSQNSLYGYTF
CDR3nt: TGTGCCAGCAGCCAAAACAGTCTCTATGGCTACACCTTC

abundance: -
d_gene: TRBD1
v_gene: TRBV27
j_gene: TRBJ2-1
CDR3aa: CASSPSGDRVNEQFF
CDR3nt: TGTGCCAGCAGTCCGTCGGGGGACAGGGTCAATGAGCAGTTCTTC

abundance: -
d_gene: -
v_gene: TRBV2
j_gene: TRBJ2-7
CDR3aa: CASRRGLSLQYF
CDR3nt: TGTGCCAGCAGGCGGGGCCTCTCATTACAGTACTTC

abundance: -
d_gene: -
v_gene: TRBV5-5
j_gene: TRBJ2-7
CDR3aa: CASSFPGQAYEQYF
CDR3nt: TGTGCCAGCAGCTTTCCGGGACAAGCCTACGAGCAGTACTTC

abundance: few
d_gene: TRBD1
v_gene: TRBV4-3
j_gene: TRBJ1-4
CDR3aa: CASSQDRDSEKLFF
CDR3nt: TGCGCCAGCAGCCAAGATAGGGACAGTGAAAAACTGTTTTTT

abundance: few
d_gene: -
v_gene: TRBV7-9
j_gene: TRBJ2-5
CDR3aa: CASSLREETQYF
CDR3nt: TGTGCCAGCAGCTTAAGAGAAGAGACCCAGTACTTC

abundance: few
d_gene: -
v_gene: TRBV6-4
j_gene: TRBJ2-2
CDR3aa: CASSDGTNTGELFF
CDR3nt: TGTGCCAGCAGTGACGGGACAAACACCGGGGAGCTGTTTTTT

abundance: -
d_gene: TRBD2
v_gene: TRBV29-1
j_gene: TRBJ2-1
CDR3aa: CSVATGTSFDEQFF
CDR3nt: TGCAGCGTCGCCACCGGGACTAGTTTCGATGAGCAGTTCTTC

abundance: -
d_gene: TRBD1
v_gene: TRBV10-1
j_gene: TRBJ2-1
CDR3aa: CASSRDRGWLGQFF
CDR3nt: TGCGCCAGCAGTCGGGACAGGGGTTGGCTCGGGCAGTTCTTC

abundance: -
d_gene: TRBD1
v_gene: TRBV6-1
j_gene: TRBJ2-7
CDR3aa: CASSEPGQGTYEQYF
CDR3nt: TGTGCCAGCAGTGAACCGGGACAGGGGACCTACGAGCAGTACTTC

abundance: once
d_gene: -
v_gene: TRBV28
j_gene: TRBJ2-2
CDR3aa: CASSLNVEDTGELFF
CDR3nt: TGTGCCAGCAGTTTAAATGTTGAGGACACCGGGGAGCTGTTTTTT

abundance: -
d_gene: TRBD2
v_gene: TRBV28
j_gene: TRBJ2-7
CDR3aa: CASTRSGTTYEQYF
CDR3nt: TGTGCCAGCACCCGTAGCGGGACGACCTACGAGCAGTACTTC

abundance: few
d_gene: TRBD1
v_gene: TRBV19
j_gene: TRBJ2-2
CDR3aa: CASTHGDRNTGELFF
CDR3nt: TGTGCCAGTACCCATGGGGACAGGAACACCGGGGAGCTGTTTTTT

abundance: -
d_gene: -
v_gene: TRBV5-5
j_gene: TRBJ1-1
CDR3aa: CASSREGSTEAFF
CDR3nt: TGTGCCAGCAGCCGGGAGGGGAGCACTGAAGCTTTCTTT

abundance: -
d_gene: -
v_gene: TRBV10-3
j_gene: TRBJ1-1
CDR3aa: CAISETYEAFF
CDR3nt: TGTGCCATCAGTGAGACATATGAAGCTTTCTTT

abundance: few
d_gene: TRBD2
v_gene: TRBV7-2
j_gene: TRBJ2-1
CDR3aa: CASSLVGGTSYNEQFF
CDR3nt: TGTGCCAGCAGCTTAGTGGGGGGGACGTCCTACAATGAGCAGTTCTTC

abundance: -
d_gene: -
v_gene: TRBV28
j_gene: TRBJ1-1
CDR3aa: CASRGGELGNTEAFF
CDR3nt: TGTGCCAGCAGGGGGGGGGAGTTAGGGAACACTGAAGCTTTCTTT

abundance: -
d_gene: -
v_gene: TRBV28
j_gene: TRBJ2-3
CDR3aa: CASGLLADGRGDTQYF
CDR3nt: TGTGCCAGCGGATTGCTAGCGGACGGCAGGGGAGATACGCAGTATTTT

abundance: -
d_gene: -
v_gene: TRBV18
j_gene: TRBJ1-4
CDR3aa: CASRGVDEKLFF
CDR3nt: TGTGCCAGCCGGGGGGTCGATGAAAAACTGTTTTTT